The entry below gives a single TCR beta chain sequence along with its context. Its matching antigen is unknown. This record comes from a study of cytomegalovirus exposure and HLA in healthy donors. TCRdb's copy holds only in-frame clones and misses some; the assay was immunoSEQ multiplex PCR. The repertoire holds under 250,000 clones, around 87% seen once, with about 2.5% in the top ten. Trimming removed 0 bases from V and 1 base from J, with 10 bases in between. CDR1 and CDR2 from the germline V gene are KGHSH and LQKENI. The CDR3 loop spans 16 amino acids. Regarding the study as a whole: The study found most TCR sequences rare, yet found some public TCRs in many donors.

This sequence originates from a man aged 18-30 years in good health and CMV-seronegative. This rearrangement joins TRBV18 to TRBJ2-1, with D maybe TRBD2 (6 bases). Material: PBMCs. The CDR3 is CASSPPFGSSYNEQFF. The CDR3 region has the DNA TGTGCCAGCTCACCACCGTTCGGGAGTTCCTACAATGAGCAGTTCTTC. The complete variable domain, with remaining parts taken from reference TRBV18 and TRBJ2-1, reads NAGVMQNPRHLVRRRGQEARLRCSPMKGHSHVYWYRQLPEEGLKFMVYLQKENIIDESGMPKERFSAEFPKEGPSILRIQQVVRGDSAAYFCASSPPFGSSYNEQFFGPGTRLTVL.